This T cell receptor beta chain was profiled in a study of T cells in Graves' hyperthyroidism and ophthalmopathy. The CDR3 regions of TCR beta were amplified from RNA transcripts. TCR CDR3 regions were first amplified by RT-PCR with HTBI primers. TCRdb used MiXCR to reprocess the multiplex PCR reads, holding one entry per CDR3 protein. Counted here are fewer than 650,000 distinct CDR3 sequences, roughly 45% occurring once; the ten biggest clones make up about two fifths. Trimming shortened V by 6 bases and J by 3 bases, and 23 bases separated the two germline ends. The CDR3 has 18 residues. This TCR derives from an adult woman with Graves' disease, either hyperthyroidism or ophthalmopathy (not recorded which). Sequenced material: peripheral blood or thyroid tissue (not recorded which). The chain joins TRBV12-3 or TRBV12-4 to TRBJ2-2; D may be TRBD2 (6 bases). The CDR3 DNA reads TGTGCCAGCAGCCCCGCTCGCGCGGAGGGCTACTACACCGGGGAGCTGTTTTTT. Translated: CASSPARAEGYYTGELFF.